The 32 T cell receptor beta chains in this list originate from one sample, sequenced in a study of shared clonotypes between healthy human individuals. Sequenced by immunoSEQ multiplex PCR; TCRdb stores in-frame clones only, minus some. The table records about 2.4 million clones, 93% of them present only once. Input material: naive CD4+ T cells from PBMCs. Subset meaning: CD45RA+ positively selected. These receptors were collected from a man younger than 30 in good health. Some clones in this sample may be carry-over from other donors' samples.

The V and J genes are TRBV6-1 and TRBJ2-5; 14 bases align to TRBD2. CDR3 length: 19 residues. The V gene's germline CDR1 is MNHNS and CDR2 SASEGT. Trimming cost V 4 bases and J 6 bases; bases outside gene matches: 16. CDR3 protein: CASSAPGLAGVHTYKTQYF. CDR3 DNA sequence: TGTGCCAGCAGTGCTCCGGGACTAGCGGGAGTCCACACTTACAAGACCCAGTACTTC.

This chain joins TRBV6-4 and TRBJ2-1; the match to TRBD1 covers 9 bases. Germline values: CDR1 MRHNA, CDR2 SNTAGT. The CDR3 is 18 amino acids. Trimming at V came to 0 bases and at J to 4 bases, leaving 10 bases not matched to a gene. The CDR3 sequence: CASSDSGPGTGTYNEQFF. The CDR3 bases are TGTGCCAGCAGTGACTCGGGACCCGGGACAGGGACGTACAATGAGCAGTTCTTC.

The chain recombines TRBV15 with TRBJ2-5, with 9 bases aligning to TRBD2. This CDR3 is 15 amino acids long. Unmatched junction bases numbered 12, after V lost 0 bases and J lost 13 bases. CDR1 and CDR2 from the germline V gene are LNHNV and YYDKDF (reference sequence). DNA of the CDR3: TGTGCCACCAGCAGAGATCGCGTTAGCGGGAGTCAAAGGTACTTC. Its translation: CATSRDRVSGSQRYF. Supplemented by reference TRBV15 and TRBJ2-5, the full variable domain reads DAMVIQNPRYQVTQFGKPVTLSCSQTLNHNVMYWYQQKSSQAPKLLFHYYDKDFNNEADTPDNFQSRRPNTSFCFLDIRSPGLGDTAMYLCATSRDRVSGSQRYFGPGTRLLVL.

This clone was seen more than once but under ten times. The V call is TRBV18, the J call TRBJ1-1, with 8 bases that match TRBD1. CDR1 and CDR2 (germline): KGHSH, LQKENI. V dropped 6 bases and J dropped 8; count of bases not matched to a gene: 5. This CDR3 is 12 amino acids long. The CDR3 loop reads CASSKDRAEAFF. CDR3 coding DNA: TGTGCCAGCTCCAAGGACAGGGCCGAAGCTTTCTTT.

This clone has a single count. The rearrangement links TRBV7-9 to TRBJ2-1, with D tentatively TRBD1 (9 bases). This CDR3 region has 19 residues. Trimming pared 3 bases from V and 7 bases from J, leaving 28 bases between. Germline-derived CDR1 and CDR2 are SEHNR and FQNEAQ (reference sequence). The CDR3 bases are TGTGCCAGCAGCTTGCCGGGACAGGGCCTCGGGAGGGTTTGGAATGAGCAGTTCTTC. Translation gives CASSLPGQGLGRVWNEQFF.

The rearrangement links TRBV2 to TRBJ2-1, with 7 positions matching TRBD2. CDR3 size: 16 residues. CDR1 is SNHLY, CDR2 FYNNEI, per germline. Losses at the gene ends were 1 base for V and 5 bases for J; bases not matched to a gene: 8. CDR3 amino acids: CASSEVDVGGNNEQFF. The CDR3, as DNA: TGTGCCAGCAGTGAAGTTGATGTGGGGGGGAACAATGAGCAGTTCTTC.

The CDR3 DNA reads TGCGCCAGCAGCTTGGTGGCAGGGGAGGGGTACGAGCAGTACTTC. This sequence encodes CASSLVAGEGYEQYF. V and J are TRBV5-1 and TRBJ2-7; TRBD2 might be the D (7 bases). V was cut by 0 bases and J by 4 bases, with 14 bases left in between. This CDR3 comprises 15 residues. The germline V gene encodes CDR1 SGHRS and CDR2 YFSETQ.

The chain joins TRBV18 to TRBJ1-4; D is undetermined. This CDR3 comprises 14 residues. V lost 3 bases, J lost 10 bases, and 15 bases lay in between. The germline gives CDR1 KGHSH, CDR2 LQKENI. The CDR3: CASSPTPAARKLFF. The CDR3 coding sequence is TGTGCCAGCTCACCGACCCCGGCGGCGCGAAAACTGTTTTTT. Looking up the rest from reference TRBV18 and TRBJ1-4 gives the full variable domain: NAGVMQNPRHLVRRRGQEARLRCSPMKGHSHVYWYRQLPEEGLKFMVYLQKENIIDESGMPKERFSAEFPKEGPSILRIQQVVRGDSAAYFCASSPTPAARKLFFGSGTQLSVL.

This rearrangement joins TRBV5-1 to TRBJ2-3; tentatively, D is TRBD2 (6 bases). V lost 4 bases and J lost 2, with 14 bases in between. CDR1 is SGHRS, CDR2 YFSETQ, per germline. The CDR3 is 15 residues long. CDR3 region: CASSPIGGDTDTQYF. CDR3 coding DNA: TGCGCCAGCAGCCCCATTGGCGGGGACACAGATACGCAGTATTTT.

The chain is built from TRBV15 and TRBJ1-2; 8 bases fit TRBD1. Unmatched junction bases numbered 15, after V lost 6 bases and J lost 12 bases. From germline, CDR1 is LNHNV and CDR2 YYDKDF (reference sequence). The CDR3 extends over 14 amino acids. The CDR3 here is CATRPDREWEMHTF. CDR3 DNA: TGTGCCACCAGGCCGGACAGGGAGTGGGAAATGCACACCTTC.

The genes are TRBV11-2 and TRBJ1-2; D is undetermined. Germline lookup yields CDR1 SGHAT and CDR2 FQNNGV. The CDR3 is 13 residues long. Trimming cost V 0 bases and J 8 bases, with 10 bases left between them. CDR3 amino acids: CASSLDRTWGYTF. CDR3 sequence (DNA): TGTGCCAGCAGCTTAGATAGGACTTGGGGCTACACCTTC.

The chain combines TRBV19 with TRBJ1-1, with 8 nucleotides matching TRBD1. Unmatched junction bases numbered 4, after V lost 4 bases and J lost 0 bases. CDR3 size: 15 residues. Germline-derived CDR1 and CDR2 are LNHDA and SQIVND (reference sequence). The CDR3 coding sequence is TGTGCCAGTAGTACTCAGGGGGCTCTGAACACTGAAGCTTTCTTT. Translation gives CASSTQGALNTEAFF. Variable domain in full (rest from reference TRBV19 and TRBJ1-1): DGGITQSPKYLFRKEGQNVTLSCEQNLNHDAMYWYRQDPGQGLRLIYYSQIVNDFQKGDIAEGYSVSREKKESFPLTVTSAQKNPTAFYLCASSTQGALNTEAFFGQGTRLTVV.

The CDR3 sequence is CASSLKGDSPLHF. The DNA for the CDR3 is TGTGCCAGCAGCTTGAAAGGGGATTCACCCCTCCACTTT. The rearrangement links TRBV5-6 to TRBJ1-6, with D possibly TRBD1 on 5 matching bases. The CDR3 sequence is 13 residues long. The germline V gene encodes CDR1 SGHDT and CDR2 YYEEEE. V was clipped by 1 base and J by 8 bases, with 7 bases between them.

This clone has just a few counts. The J gene is TRBJ1-3, the V gene TRBV9; D call uncertain. Germline CDR1 SGDLS, CDR2 YYNGEE. This CDR3 spans 12 amino acids. V shed 4 bases and J shed 8 bases, with 10 bases lying between them. CDR3 residues: CASSPGWDTIYF. The CDR3 region has the DNA TGTGCCAGCAGCCCCGGCTGGGACACCATATATTTT.

The rearrangement joins TRBV7-3 to TRBJ1-2; the match to TRBD1 covers 7 bases. The CDR3 covers 19 residues. The trim removed 4 bases at V and 5 bases at J, leaving 22 bases unmatched. Germline V gene data show CDR1 as SGHTA and CDR2 as FQGTGA. CDR3 nucleotides: TGTGCCAGCAGCTCGGCCGGGACAGACTTCGCGGTGGGACTTTATGGCTACACCTTC. This sequence encodes CASSSAGTDFAVGLYGYTF.

A remark on this clone: The same CDR3 also results from other DNA sequences found in this sample. This chain uses TRBV5-6 with TRBJ1-2, with a tentative D call TRBD1 (5 bases). Germline V gene lookup returns CDR1 SGHDT and CDR2 YYEEEE. The CDR3 extends over 14 amino acids. Trimming took off 0 bases at V and 4 bases at J, with 10 bases between the two ends. CDR3 loop: CASSLDRPTYGYTF. The CDR3 DNA reads TGTGCCAGCAGCTTGGACAGGCCCACCTATGGCTACACCTTC.

This chain links TRBV5-6 with TRBJ1-2; 8 bases are shared with TRBD1. Germline values: CDR1 SGHDT, CDR2 YYEEEE. This CDR3 spans 15 amino acids. V shed 3 bases, J shed 2 bases, and the junction held 6 bases outside the gene matches. The CDR3 spells CASSSLTGANYGYTF. The CDR3 DNA sequence: TGTGCCAGCAGCTCGCTGACAGGGGCAAACTATGGCTACACCTTC.

This clone came up once. V usage is TRBV5-1 and J usage is TRBJ1-2; 7 bases align to TRBD1. The CDR3 runs to 14 residues. CDR1 and CDR2 (germline): SGHRS, YFSETQ. V shed 4 bases, J shed 4 bases, and the junction held 7 bases outside the gene matches. This chain's CDR3 is CASSIQQGSYGYTF. The CDR3 coding sequence is TGCGCCAGCAGCATACAACAGGGGAGCTATGGCTACACCTTC.

The chain links TRBV15 to TRBJ2-2, with D perhaps assigned TRBD1 or TRBD2 (7 bases each). Per the germline V gene, CDR1 is LNHNV and CDR2 is YYDKDF (reference sequence). The CDR3 sequence is 15 residues long. The germline V and J ends were trimmed by 6 bases and 2 bases, with 13 bases remaining between them. This CDR3 reads CATRSGTENTGELFF. CDR3 nucleotides: TGTGCCACCAGGAGCGGGACAGAAAACACCGGGGAGCTGTTTTTT. The variable domain in full, completed from reference TRBV15 and TRBJ2-2, reads DAMVIQNPRYQVTQFGKPVTLSCSQTLNHNVMYWYQQKSSQAPKLLFHYYDKDFNNEADTPDNFQSRRPNTSFCFLDIRSPGLGDTAMYLCATRSGTENTGELFFGEGSRLTVL.

About this clone itself: Other DNA sequences in this specimen translate into the identical CDR3. The rearrangement joins TRBV7-9 to TRBJ1-2; perhaps TRBD1 as D (5 bases). Germline CDR1 and CDR2: SEHNR and FQNEAQ (reference sequence). The CDR3 sequence is 12 residues long. Between the trimmed V and J ends, which lost 1 base and 8 bases, there was a span of 8 bases. CDR3 in DNA: TGTGCCAGCAGCTTAGGTGGGGCAGGCTACACCTTC. Translating it yields CASSLGGAGYTF.

V and J are TRBV5-1 and TRBJ1-1, with D unclear. Germline lookup yields CDR1 SGHRS and CDR2 YFSETQ. The V end lost 0 bases, the J end lost 4 bases, and 13 bases lay between the germline ends. The CDR3 runs to 15 residues. As DNA, the CDR3 is TGCGCCAGCAGCTTGGAGCTCGGCGCTGGCACTGAAGCTTTCTTT. Translating gives CASSLELGAGTEAFF.

The chain is built from TRBV6-1 and TRBJ2-3; tentatively, D is TRBD1 or TRBD2 (6 bases each). CDR1 and CDR2 (germline): MNHNS, SASEGT. The germline V and J ends were trimmed by 7 bases and 4 bases, with 15 bases remaining between them. The CDR3 contains 14 residues. The CDR3 here is CASMGLGAPDTQYF. The CDR3 region has the DNA TGTGCCAGCATGGGACTGGGGGCCCCAGATACGCAGTATTTT.

This chain links TRBV11-2 with TRBJ1-2; the match to TRBD1 covers 8 bases. The V gene end was trimmed by 6 bases and the J gene end by 5 bases; junction bases not matched to a gene: 11. Germline assignment: CDR1 SGHAT and CDR2 FQNNGV. This CDR3 region has 15 residues. The CDR3 DNA sequence: TGTGCCAGCAGTCCTACAGGGGGTAGGGGTTATGGCTACACCTTC. Translated: CASSPTGGRGYGYTF.

The chain couples TRBV19 to TRBJ2-4; D remains unclear. Trimming stripped 9 bases from V and 6 bases from J, with 15 bases between. This CDR3 is 13 amino acids long. Looked up from germline, CDR1 is LNHDA and CDR2 is SQIVND (reference sequence). The CDR3 coding sequence is TGTGCCAGCGGCCCACTAATCGGAAACATTCAGTACTTC. This gives the protein CASGPLIGNIQYF.

The chain recombines TRBV27 with TRBJ2-1; TRBD2 matches at 7 bases. This CDR3 has 16 residues. V dropped 4 bases and J dropped 6; count of bases not matched to a gene: 12. Germline CDR1 and CDR2: MNHEY and SMNVEV (reference sequence). The CDR3 region has the DNA TGTGCCAGCAGTTCCCCACTTCAGACTAGCAGCAATGAGCAGTTCTTC. This gives the protein CASSSPLQTSSNEQFF.

Note on this clone: At the DNA level, this CDR3 is encoded by other sequences in the same sample as well. This chain joins TRBV28 and TRBJ2-2; no firm D call. The CDR3 spans 13 residues. CDR1 and CDR2 (germline): MDHEN, SYDVKM. Trimming shortened V by 5 bases and J by 1 base, and 5 bases separated the two germline ends. The CDR3 sequence: CASSLMNTGELFF. The CDR3 DNA reads as TGTGCCAGCAGTCTGATGAACACCGGGGAGCTGTTTTTT. The variable domain in full, completed from reference TRBV28 and TRBJ2-2, reads DVKVTQSSRYLVKRTGEKVFLECVQDMDHENMFWYRQDPGLGLRLIYFSYDVKMKEKGDIPEGYSVSREKKERFSLILESASTNQTSMYLCASSLMNTGELFFGEGSRLTVL.

The CDR3 region has the DNA TGTGCCAGTAGTCAACGAGGAAAAGGGCCTTTCTTT. Translation gives CASSQRGKGPFF. The chain is built from TRBV19 and TRBJ1-1; D uncertain. Germline loops: CDR1 LNHDA, CDR2 SQIVND (reference sequence). Trimming took off 5 bases at V and 12 bases at J, with 16 bases between the two ends. The CDR3 length is 12 residues.

The chain carries TRBV5-1 and TRBJ1-2; 8 bases are a match to TRBD1. Trimming took 2 bases from V and 3 from J; bases not matched to a gene: 3. The CDR3 has 14 amino acids. Looked up from germline, CDR1 is SGHRS and CDR2 is YFSETQ. CDR3 residues: CASSFTQGDYGYTF. In DNA form, the CDR3 reads TGCGCCAGCAGCTTTACACAGGGGGACTATGGCTACACCTTC.

This rearrangement joins TRBV28 to TRBJ2-5; a weak D match, TRBD2 (6 bases). Germline V gives CDR1 MDHEN, CDR2 SYDVKM. The CDR3 consists of 14 residues. Trimming took 5 bases from V and 4 from J, leaving 14 bases between them. CDR3 nucleotide sequence: TGTGCCAGCAGTACAACGAAAGCGGGAGAGACCCAGTACTTC. Its translation: CASSTTKAGETQYF.

The chain is built from TRBV5-1 and TRBJ2-3; D is ambiguous. V was shortened by 3 bases and J by 6 bases, with 11 bases between the two germline ends. The CDR3 length is 13 residues. Germline V gives CDR1 SGHRS, CDR2 YFSETQ. This chain's CDR3 is CASSWALGDTQYF. Here the CDR3 DNA reads TGCGCCAGCAGCTGGGCTCTGGGGGATACGCAGTATTTT. The full variable domain, completed using reference TRBV5-1 and TRBJ2-3, is KAGVTQTPRYLIKTRGQQVTLSCSPISGHRSVSWYQQTPGQGLQFLFEYFSETQRNKGNFPGRFSGRQFSNSRSEMNVSTLELGDSALYLCASSWALGDTQYFGPGTRLTVL.

The chain is built from TRBV5-1 and TRBJ2-7; TRBD2 aligns across 16 bases. The DNA matches TRBJ2-5 better at its end, which makes the J call doubtful. Germline loops: CDR1 SGHRS, CDR2 YFSETQ. CDR3 length equals 18 residues. CDR3 sequence reads: CASSSGTSGRAYQETQYF. The CDR3 DNA is TGCGCCAGCAGCTCCGGGACTAGCGGGAGGGCTTACCAAGAGACCCAGTACTTC.

This chain links TRBV6-5 with TRBJ1-1, with TRBD1 as a possible D gene (6 bases). The V end was cut by 4 bases, the J end by 10 bases, with 16 bases between. CDR3 size: 13 residues. Germline loops: CDR1 MNHEY, CDR2 SVGAGI. Written as DNA, the CDR3 is TGTGCCAGCAGTTCTCCCGGGACATTGCGAGCTTTCTTT. Its translation: CASSSPGTLRAFF.